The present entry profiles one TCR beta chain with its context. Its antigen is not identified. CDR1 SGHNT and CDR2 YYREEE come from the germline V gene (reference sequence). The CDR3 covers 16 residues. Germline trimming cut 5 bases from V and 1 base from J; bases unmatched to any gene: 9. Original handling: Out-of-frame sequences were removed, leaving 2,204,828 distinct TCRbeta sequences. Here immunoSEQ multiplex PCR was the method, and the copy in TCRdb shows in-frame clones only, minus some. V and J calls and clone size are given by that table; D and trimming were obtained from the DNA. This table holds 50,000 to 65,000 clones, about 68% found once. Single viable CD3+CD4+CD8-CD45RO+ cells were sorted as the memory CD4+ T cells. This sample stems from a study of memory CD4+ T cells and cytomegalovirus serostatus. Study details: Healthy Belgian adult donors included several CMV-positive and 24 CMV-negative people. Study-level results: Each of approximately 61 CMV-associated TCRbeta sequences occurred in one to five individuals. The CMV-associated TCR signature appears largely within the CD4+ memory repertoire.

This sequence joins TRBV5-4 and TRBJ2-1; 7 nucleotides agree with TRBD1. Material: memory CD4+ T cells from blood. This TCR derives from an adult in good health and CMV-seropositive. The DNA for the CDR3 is TGTGCCAGCAGGATGACAGGGCGAGGATCCTACAATGAGCAGTTCTTC. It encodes CASRMTGRGSYNEQFF. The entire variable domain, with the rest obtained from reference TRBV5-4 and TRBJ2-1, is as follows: ETGVTQSPTHLIKTRGQQVTLRCSSQSGHNTVSWYQQALGQGPQFIFQYYREEENGRGNFPPRFSGLQFPNYSSELNVNALELDDSALYLCASRMTGRGSYNEQFFGPGTRLTVL.